These T cell receptor beta chains were read from a single sample in a study of blood T cell repertoires in COVID-19. Clones were sequenced by immunoSEQ multiplex PCR, and TCRdb holds only the in-frame ones, with some missing. The data show about 300,000 clones, with about 90% seen just once and approximately 5% held by the top ten. Sequenced input: PBMCs or T cells enriched from blood (not recorded which). The receptor set was obtained from a woman aged 25 to 45 who had recovered from COVID-19. Each CDR3 is given with its conserved first and last residue.

16 | TRBJ1-3 | TRBV5-1 | CASSLAVGQRGNTIYF
13 | TRBJ1-2 | TRBV5-1 | CASSPRQGDGYTF
14 | TRBJ1-2 | TRBV5-5 | CASRPVGAEYGYTF
13 | TRBJ1-1 | TRBV11-3 | CASSLTGHTEAFF
13 | TRBJ1-1 | TRBV19 | CASTQAVNTEAFF
13 | TRBJ1-2 | TRBV9 | CASSVGQGFGYTF
15 | TRBJ1-4 | TRBV21-1 | CASSRRAGVGEKLFF
12 | TRBJ2-7 | TRBV30 | CAWTGGATEQYF
12 | TRBJ1-2 | TRBV29-1 | CSVRGGLYGYTF
13 | TRBJ2-5 | TRBV11-1 | CASSLDREETQYF
15 | TRBJ2-1 | TRBV7-2 | CASKYGGESYNEQFF
15 | TRBJ1-4 | TRBV5-1 | CASSLEGRVDEKLFF
17 | TRBJ2-3 | TRBV3-1/TRBV3-2 | CASSEAMGQGTGDTQYF
10 | TRBJ2-1 | TRBV29-1 | CSGRDNEQFF
12 | TRBJ2-7 | TRBV12-3/TRBV12-4 | CASSGGSYEQYF
17 | TRBJ2-1 | TRBV5-1 | CASSPGSGTGSYNEQFF
15 | TRBJ2-2 | TRBV9 | CASSVLAANTGELFF
15 | TRBJ2-7 | TRBV5-1 | CASSSHQGGWGEQYF
16 | TRBJ2-3 | TRBV27 | CASNQGAGAYTDTQYF
16 | TRBJ1-4 | TRBV5-1 | CASSLGPRDTEEKLFF
15 | TRBJ1-5 | TRBV2 | CASRKEGYSNQPQHF
13 | TRBJ2-1 | TRBV10-1 | CARSGGPYNEQFF
14 | TRBJ1-1 | TRBV7-2 | CASSFGGPNTEAFF
13 | TRBJ1-2 | TRBV2 | CASGLRWGEGYTF
14 | TRBJ1-1 | TRBV19 | CATGDFAMNTEAFF
16 | TRBJ2-7 | TRBV6-4 | CASRTMTSGGSYEQYF
15 | TRBJ1-4 | TRBV19 | CASMPNRVSVEKLFF
16 | TRBJ2-3 | TRBV11-3 | CASSPRPGHRTDTQYF
14 | TRBJ1-2 | TRBV5-1 | CASSEGTANYGYTF
14 | TRBJ1-1 | TRBV5-1 | CASSLFAGGTEAFF
11 | TRBJ1-1 | TRBV6-5 | CASRTTIEAFF
14 | TRBJ1-2 | TRBV7-9 | CASSPPGQGVSYTF
12 | TRBJ1-2 | TRBV5-8 | CASSLASYGYTF
16 | TRBJ1-2 | TRBV7-2 | CASSFFFAGLGEGYTF
14 | TRBJ2-3 | TRBV7-2 | CASSRGLATDTQYF
12 | TRBJ2-2 | TRBV7-3 | CASSLNTGELFF
13 | TRBJ2-1 | TRBV4-2 | CASRQGPAYEQFF
14 | TRBJ2-3 | TRBV6-5 | CASRFLAPSDTQYF
15 | TRBJ1-6 | TRBV7-9 | CASSSSGSYNSPLHF
17 | TRBJ2-3 | TRBV5-4 | CASSTPPGQGTTDTQYF
14 | TRBJ1-2 | TRBV5-1 | CASSWTGTGNGYTF
15 | TRBJ1-2 | TRBV9 | CASSDSGFRVYGYTF
14 | TRBJ1-1 | TRBV10-3 | CAISRGTGGTEAFF
14 | TRBJ1-4 | TRBV2 | CASSARTGGEKLFF
14 | TRBJ2-7 | TRBV6-1 | CASSEQHRDYEQYF
14 | TRBJ1-4 | TRBV5-1 | CASSTGQGNEKLFF
15 | TRBJ2-2 | TRBV30 | CAWLPGGGRTGELFF
17 | TRBJ1-6 | TRBV30 | CAWSIQTWTGIGSPLHF
15 | TRBJ1-1 | TRBV5-1 | CASSPTTGQRGYAFF
15 | TRBJ2-2 | TRBV19 | CASSSWRRGTGELFF